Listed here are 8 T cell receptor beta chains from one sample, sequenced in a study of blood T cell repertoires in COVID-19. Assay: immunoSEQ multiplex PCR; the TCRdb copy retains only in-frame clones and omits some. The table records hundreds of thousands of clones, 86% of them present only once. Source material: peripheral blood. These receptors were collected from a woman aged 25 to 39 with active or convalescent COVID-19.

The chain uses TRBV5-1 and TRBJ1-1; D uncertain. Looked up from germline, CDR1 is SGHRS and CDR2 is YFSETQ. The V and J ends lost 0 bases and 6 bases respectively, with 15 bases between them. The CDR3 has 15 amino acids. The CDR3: CASSLVSGFSAEAFF. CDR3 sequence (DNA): TGCGCCAGCAGCTTGGTGTCGGGTTTCTCTGCTGAAGCTTTCTTT.

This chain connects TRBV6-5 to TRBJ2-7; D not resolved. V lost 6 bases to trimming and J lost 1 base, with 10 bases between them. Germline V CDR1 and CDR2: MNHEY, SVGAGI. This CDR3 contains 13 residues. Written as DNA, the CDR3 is TGTGCCAGCAGCCGAGGCCAGTCCTACGAGCAGTACTTC. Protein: CASSRGQSYEQYF.

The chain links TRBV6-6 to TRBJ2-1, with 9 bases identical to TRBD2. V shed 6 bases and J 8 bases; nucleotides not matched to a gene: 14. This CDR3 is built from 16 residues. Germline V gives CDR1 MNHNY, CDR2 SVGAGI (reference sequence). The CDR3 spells CASSPWRAGGLDEQFF. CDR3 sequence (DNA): TGTGCCAGCAGCCCGTGGCGGGCGGGAGGGTTGGATGAGCAGTTCTTC.

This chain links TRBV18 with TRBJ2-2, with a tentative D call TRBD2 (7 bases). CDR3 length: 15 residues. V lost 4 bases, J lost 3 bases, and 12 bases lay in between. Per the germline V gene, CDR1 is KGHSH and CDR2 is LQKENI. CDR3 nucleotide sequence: TGTGCCAGCTCACGGGGGGGCGCCGACACCGGGGAGCTGTTTTTT. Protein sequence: CASSRGGADTGELFF.

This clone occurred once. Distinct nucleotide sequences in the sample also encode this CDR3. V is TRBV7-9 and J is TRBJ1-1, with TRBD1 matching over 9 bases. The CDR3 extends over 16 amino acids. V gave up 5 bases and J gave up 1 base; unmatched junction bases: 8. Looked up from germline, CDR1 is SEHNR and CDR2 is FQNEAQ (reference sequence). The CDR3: CASSPPGTGRNTEAFF. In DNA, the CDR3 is TGTGCCAGCAGCCCACCCGGGACAGGGCGGAACACTGAAGCTTTCTTT. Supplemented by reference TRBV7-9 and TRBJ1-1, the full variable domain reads DTGVSQNPRHKITKRGQNVTFRCDPISEHNRLYWYRQTLGQGPEFLTYFQNEAQLEKSRLLSDRFSAERPKGSFSTLEIQRTEQGDSAMYLCASSPPGTGRNTEAFFGQGTRLTVV.

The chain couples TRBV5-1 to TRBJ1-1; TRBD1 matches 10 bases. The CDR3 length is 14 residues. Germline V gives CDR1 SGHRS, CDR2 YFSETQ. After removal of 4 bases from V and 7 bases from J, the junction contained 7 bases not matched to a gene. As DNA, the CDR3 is TGCGCCAGCAGCCACGACAGGGGGCGGAATGAAGCTTTCTTT. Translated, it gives CASSHDRGRNEAFF.

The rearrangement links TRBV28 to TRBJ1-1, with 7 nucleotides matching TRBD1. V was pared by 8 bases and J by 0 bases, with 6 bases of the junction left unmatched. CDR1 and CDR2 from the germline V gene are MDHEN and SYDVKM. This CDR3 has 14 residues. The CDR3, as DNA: TGTGCCAGCGCCGGAGGGACAGTGAACACTGAAGCTTTCTTT. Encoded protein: CASAGGTVNTEAFF. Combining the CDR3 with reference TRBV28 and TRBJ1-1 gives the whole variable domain DVKVTQSSRYLVKRTGEKVFLECVQDMDHENMFWYRQDPGLGLRLIYFSYDVKMKEKGDIPEGYSVSREKKERFSLILESASTNQTSMYLCASAGGTVNTEAFFGQGTRLTVV.

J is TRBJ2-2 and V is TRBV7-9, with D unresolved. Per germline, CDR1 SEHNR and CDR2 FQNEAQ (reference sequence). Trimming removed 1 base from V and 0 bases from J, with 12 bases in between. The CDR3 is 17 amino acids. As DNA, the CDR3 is TGTGCCAGCAGCTTAGTAGGTGGAGACGCGAACACCGGGGAGCTGTTTTTT. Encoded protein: CASSLVGGDANTGELFF.